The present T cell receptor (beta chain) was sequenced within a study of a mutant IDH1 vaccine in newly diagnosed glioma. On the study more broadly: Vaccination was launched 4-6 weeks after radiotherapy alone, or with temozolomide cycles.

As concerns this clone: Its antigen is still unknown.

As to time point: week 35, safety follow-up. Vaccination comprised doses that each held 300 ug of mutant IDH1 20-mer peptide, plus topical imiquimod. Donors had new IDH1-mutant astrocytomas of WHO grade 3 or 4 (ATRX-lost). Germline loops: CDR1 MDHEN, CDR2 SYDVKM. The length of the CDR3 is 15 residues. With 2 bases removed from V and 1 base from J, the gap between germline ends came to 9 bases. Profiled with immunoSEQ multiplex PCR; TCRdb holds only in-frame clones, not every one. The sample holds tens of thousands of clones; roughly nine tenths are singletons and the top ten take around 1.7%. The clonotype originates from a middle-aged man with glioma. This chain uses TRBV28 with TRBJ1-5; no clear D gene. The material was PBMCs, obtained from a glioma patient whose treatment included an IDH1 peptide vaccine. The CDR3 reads CASSLIQTSNQPQHF. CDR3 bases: TGTGCCAGCAGTTTAATCCAGACCAGCAATCAGCCCCAGCATTTT.